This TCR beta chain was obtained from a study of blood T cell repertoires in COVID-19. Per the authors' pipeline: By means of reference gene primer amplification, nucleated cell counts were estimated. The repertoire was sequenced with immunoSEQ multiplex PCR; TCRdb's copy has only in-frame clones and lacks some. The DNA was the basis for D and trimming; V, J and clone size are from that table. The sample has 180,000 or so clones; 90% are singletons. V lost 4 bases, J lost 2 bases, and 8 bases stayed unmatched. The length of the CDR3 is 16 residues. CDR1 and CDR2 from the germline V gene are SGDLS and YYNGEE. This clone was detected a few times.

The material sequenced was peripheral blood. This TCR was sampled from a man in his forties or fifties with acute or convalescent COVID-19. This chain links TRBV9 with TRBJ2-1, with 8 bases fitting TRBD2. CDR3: CASSPTSGSTYNEQFF. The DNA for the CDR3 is TGTGCCAGCAGCCCAACAAGCGGGAGTACCTACAATGAGCAGTTCTTC.